This T cell receptor (beta chain) is from a study of technical replicates of blood from a handful of donors. Germline lookup yields CDR1 PRHDT and CDR2 FYEKMQ (reference sequence). The length of the CDR3 is 15 residues. Trimming removed 0 bases from V and 7 bases from J, with 13 bases in between. Assay: immunoSEQ multiplex PCR; the TCRdb copy retains only in-frame clones and omits some. The sample shows 60,000 to 90,000 clones, roughly 90% of them seen only once. The sample taken for sequencing was T cells isolated from PBMCs. This receptor was taken from a human donor in good health. The chain recombines TRBV13 with TRBJ2-1; D might be TRBD2 (6 bases). The CDR3 loop is CASSLGLARRNEQFF. The CDR3 nucleotides read TGTGCCAGCAGCTTAGGGCTAGCGAGACGTAATGAGCAGTTCTTC.